The rows below give T cell receptor beta chains drawn from one sample of a study of beta chain features in type 1 diabetes. Only in-frame clones appear in the TCRdb table, and some are missing; sequencing was by immunoSEQ multiplex PCR. The table has approximately 470,000 clones, around 30% seen once; the top ten hold more than 0.055%. Sequenced: naive CD4+ T cells from blood. Every receptor here comes from a young man in good health. CDR3s include the opening cysteine and the closing phenylalanine or tryptophan. The D gene is left open where the match is weak. Part of the rows lack a size; the others show once, few, many or a class for expanded clones.

length,D,V,size,J,CDR3,DNA
17,NA,TRBV7-9,NA,TRBJ2-5,CASSPPGLIRGQETQYF,TGTGCCAGCAGCCCGCCGGGACTCATCAGGGGGCAAGAGACCCAGTACTTC
13,NA,TRBV30,NA,TRBJ1-5,CAWSVGSNQPQHF,TGTGCCTGGAGTGTAGGGAGCAATCAGCCCCAGCATTTT
16,TRBD2,TRBV29-1,few,TRBJ2-1,CSVSSKSGSSYNEQFF,TGCAGCGTTTCAAGCAAAAGCGGGAGCTCCTACAATGAGCAGTTCTTC
15,TRBD1,TRBV30,NA,TRBJ2-7,CAWSIGTGGSYEQYF,TGTGCCTGGAGTATAGGGACAGGCGGATCCTACGAGCAGTACTTC
12,NA,TRBV7-6,NA,TRBJ2-2,CASRWDTGELFF,TGTGCCAGCAGATGGGACACCGGGGAGCTGTTTTTT
16,NA,TRBV14,NA,TRBJ2-5,CASSQGMVVAQETQYF,TGTGCCAGCAGCCAGGGAATGGTTGTAGCCCAAGAGACCCAGTACTTC
16,TRBD2,TRBV9,NA,TRBJ2-1,CASSLSGTSGTNEQFF,TGTGCCAGCAGCTTATCCGGGACTAGCGGGACCAATGAGCAGTTCTTC
12,NA,TRBV29-1,few,TRBJ2-7,CSVVERSYEQYF,TGCAGCGTTGTAGAGCGATCCTACGAGCAGTACTTC
12,NA,TRBV25-1,NA,TRBJ2-7,CASSVMSYEQYF,TGTGCCAGCAGTGTCATGAGCTACGAGCAGTACTTC
12,TRBD1,TRBV2,NA,TRBJ2-2,CASSRTGGELFF,TGTGCCAGCAGTAGGACAGGGGGGGAGCTGTTTTTT
16,TRBD1,TRBV30,NA,TRBJ1-2,CAWSGLGTGTNYGYTF,TGTGCCTGGAGTGGGCTCGGGACAGGGACTAACTATGGCTACACCTTC
18,TRBD1,TRBV14,NA,TRBJ2-6,CASSQDPGQGAGANVLTF,TGTGCCAGCAGCCAAGATCCAGGACAGGGTGCAGGGGCCAACGTCCTGACTTTC
15,NA,TRBV4-2,NA,TRBJ2-7,CASSQVLPNSYEQYF,TGTGCCAGCAGCCAAGTCCTCCCCAACTCCTACGAGCAGTACTTC
16,NA,TRBV21-1,NA,TRBJ2-7,CASSAPGQGHSYEQYF,TGTGCCAGCAGCGCCCCGGGACAGGGGCACTCCTACGAGCAGTACTTC
14,NA,TRBV2,NA,TRBJ2-7,CASSEQGASYEQYF,TGTGCCAGCAGTGAACAGGGCGCAAGCTACGAGCAGTACTTC
16,TRBD2,TRBV4-2,NA,TRBJ2-3,CASSQPLAGGPSTQYF,TGTGCCAGCAGCCAACCGCTAGCGGGAGGGCCGAGTACGCAGTATTTT
11,NA,TRBV20-1,few,TRBJ2-5,CSAALSLTQYF,TGCAGTGCTGCCCTGTCCCTGACCCAGTACTTC
17,TRBD1,TRBV4-1,NA,TRBJ2-1,CASSQNPRDRGRSEQFF,TGCGCCAGCAGCCAGAACCCCCGGGACAGGGGGCGCAGTGAGCAGTTCTTC
15,TRBD2,TRBV29-1,NA,TRBJ2-3,CSVDSGRTSTDTQYF,TGCAGCGTTGATAGCGGGAGGACTAGCACAGATACGCAGTATTTT
14,NA,TRBV7-9,NA,TRBJ1-2,CASSLEAAGYGYTF,TGTGCCAGCAGCTTAGAGGCAGCTGGCTATGGCTACACCTTC
16,NA,TRBV2,few,TRBJ2-6,CASSGGAPAGANVLTF,TGTGCCAGCAGTGGAGGGGCCCCGGCTGGGGCCAACGTCCTGACTTTC
14,NA,TRBV9,few,TRBJ2-7,CASSVDPSPSEQYF,TGTGCCAGCAGCGTAGATCCCTCCCCCTCCGAGCAGTACTTC
15,TRBD1,TRBV10-3,NA,TRBJ2-7,CAISETQTGGHEQYF,TGTGCCATCAGTGAGACCCAAACAGGGGGCCACGAGCAGTACTTC